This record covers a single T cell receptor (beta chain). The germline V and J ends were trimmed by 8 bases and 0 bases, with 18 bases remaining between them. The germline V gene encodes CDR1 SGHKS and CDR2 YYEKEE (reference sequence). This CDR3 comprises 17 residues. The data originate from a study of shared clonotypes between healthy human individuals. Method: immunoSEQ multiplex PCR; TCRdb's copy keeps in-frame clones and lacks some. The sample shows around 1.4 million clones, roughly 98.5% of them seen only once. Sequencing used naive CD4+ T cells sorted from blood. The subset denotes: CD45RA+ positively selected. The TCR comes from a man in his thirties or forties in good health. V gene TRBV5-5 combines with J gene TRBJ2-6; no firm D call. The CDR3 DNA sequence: TGTGCCAGTGGAATACACCCTATAAGCTCTGGGGCCAACGTCCTGACTTTC. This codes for CASGIHPISSGANVLTF.